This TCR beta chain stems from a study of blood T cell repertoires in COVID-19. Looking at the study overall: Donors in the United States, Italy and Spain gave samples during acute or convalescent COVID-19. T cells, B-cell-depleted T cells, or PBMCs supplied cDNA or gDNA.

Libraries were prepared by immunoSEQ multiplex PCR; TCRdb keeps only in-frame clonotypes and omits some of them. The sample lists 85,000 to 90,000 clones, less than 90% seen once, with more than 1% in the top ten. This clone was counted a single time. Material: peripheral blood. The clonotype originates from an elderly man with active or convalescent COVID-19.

CDR3 residues: CASSEAGAGVLHF. The CDR3 nucleotides are TGTGCCAGCAGTGAAGCAGGGGCCGGTGTCCTCCACTTT. The J gene is TRBJ1-6, the V gene TRBV25-1; D possibly corresponds to TRBD1 (6 bases). This CDR3 has 13 residues. V lost 2 bases and J lost 15, with 14 bases in between. The germline V gene encodes CDR1 MGHDK and CDR2 SYGVNS.